This entry lists 29 T cell receptor beta chains sequenced from one sample in a study of T and B cells in COVID-19 patients. From blood, about 250-500 ng of genomic DNA served as TRB template. Multiplex PCR with BIOMED2 TRB-A/B primer pools amplified TRB rearrangements. A single record per CDR3 protein comes from TCRdb applying MiXCR to the multiplex PCR reads. The sample yields 8,500 to 13,000 distinct CDR3 sequences, over 25% seen once. The specimen was blood. These TCRs come from a human donor with active COVID-19.

This clonotype rates as medium-sized. The chain couples TRBV12-3 or TRBV12-4 to TRBJ1-2; 7 bases fit TRBD1. Trimming took 7 bases from V and 7 from J; bases not matched to a gene: 6. The CDR3 is 12 residues long. The CDR3 DNA is TGTGCCAGCACCACAGGGGCGCGTGGCTACACCTTC. Translation gives CASTTGARGYTF.

By its share, this clonotype is medium-sized. The chain employs TRBV19 and TRBJ2-7, with 8 bases that match TRBD1. The CDR3 sequence is 15 residues long. J lost 0 bases, V lost 5 bases, and 6 bases had no gene match. The germline CDR1 and CDR2 sequences are LNHDA and SQIVND (reference sequence). The CDR3 spells CASSPLTGGSYEQYF. The CDR3 coding sequence is TGTGCCAGTAGTCCGTTAACAGGGGGCTCCTACGAGCAGTACTTC.

This clonotype occurred a few times. This chain links TRBV6-5 with TRBJ1-1, with a tentative D call TRBD1 (5 bases). The germline V gene has CDR1 MNHEY and CDR2 SVGAGI. V was trimmed by 0 bases and J by 11 bases, leaving 19 bases between them. The CDR3 contains 15 residues. DNA of the CDR3: TGTGCCAGCAGTTACTCCGGGACGGGCTCCACGGTTGCTTTCTTT. Translation: CASSYSGTGSTVAFF.

The V gene is TRBV4-2, the J gene TRBJ2-6; D gene unclear. V lost 0 bases, J lost 1 base, and 7 bases lay in between. Germline V lookup: CDR1 LGHNA, CDR2 YNFKEQ. The CDR3 contains 16 residues. The CDR3 region is CASSQDQESGANVLTF. The CDR3 nucleotides are TGTGCCAGCAGCCAAGACCAAGAATCTGGGGCCAACGTCCTGACTTTC.

As to this clonotype: At one of its ends the junction is not consistent with the germline gene, which may arise from a read error. The CDR3 DNA follows: TGTGCCAGCAGTACCCTCGGGGAGAATAATTCACCCCTCCATTTT. Protein: CASSTLGENNSPLHF. This rearrangement joins TRBV6-6 to TRBJ1-6; D uncertain. The CDR3 runs to 15 residues. Germline V gene data show CDR1 as MNHNY and CDR2 as SVGAGI (reference sequence).

This chain joins TRBV6-5 and TRBJ2-7, with a weak D call TRBD1 (6 bases). Trimming removed 6 bases from V and 4 bases from J, with 19 bases in between. Germline CDR1 is MNHEY and CDR2 is SVGAGI. The CDR3 length is 15 residues. Here the CDR3 reads CASSSHGQCAYEQYF. As DNA, the CDR3 is TGTGCCAGCAGCTCCCATGGACAGTGTGCATACGAGCAGTACTTC.

This clonotype was counted a few times. The CDR3 sequence is CASSRDSNTEAFF. The CDR3 DNA follows: TGTGCCAGCAGTCGGGACAGTAACACTGAAGCTTTCTTT. This chain uses TRBV12-3 or TRBV12-4 with TRBJ1-1; 7 nucleotides line up with TRBD1. The J segment lost 2 bases and the V segment lost 5 bases, leaving 2 bases of the junction unmatched. This CDR3 is 13 amino acids long.

This rearrangement joins TRBV6-5 to TRBJ2-5; TRBD2 aligns across 7 bases. Per germline, CDR1 MNHEY and CDR2 SVGAGI. This CDR3 is 14 amino acids long. Trimming at V came to 2 bases and at J to 3 bases, leaving 3 bases not matched to a gene. The CDR3 sequence: CASSYGGVEETQYF. The CDR3 DNA sequence: TGTGCCAGCAGTTACGGGGGGGTTGAAGAGACCCAGTACTTC.

The chain carries TRBV6-2 or TRBV6-3 and TRBJ1-1, with 8 bases identical to TRBD1. This CDR3 has 12 residues. Germline lookup yields CDR1 MNHEY and CDR2 SVGEGT. V was clipped by 6 bases and J by 5 bases; unmatched bases: 2. CDR3 coding DNA: TGTGCCAGCAGACAGGGGGGGACTGAAGCTTTCTTT. Its translation: CASRQGGTEAFF.

V gene TRBV18 combines with J gene TRBJ1-2, with no clear D. The CDR3 is made up of 17 amino acids. Per germline, CDR1 KGHSH and CDR2 LQKENI. V lost 2 bases and J 2 bases, leaving 18 bases between the germline ends. The CDR3 region has the DNA TGTGCCAGCTCACCAGGGAAGCGGACGCAGGACAACTATGGCTACACCTTC. Amino acids: CASSPGKRTQDNYGYTF.

This clonotype was detected a few times. V gene TRBV5-4 combines with J gene TRBJ2-5; TRBD1 might be the D (6 bases). The CDR3 contains 13 residues. Per the germline V gene, CDR1 is SGHNT and CDR2 is YYREEE (reference sequence). With 1 base removed from V and 2 bases from J, the gap between germline ends came to 6 bases. The CDR3 here is CASSLRGQETQYF. CDR3 in DNA: TGTGCCAGCAGCTTGAGGGGGCAAGAGACCCAGTACTTC.

This chain uses TRBV6-2 or TRBV6-3 with TRBJ2-3; D unresolved. Germline CDR1 and CDR2: MNHEY and SVGEGT. Trimming removed 0 bases from V and 3 bases from J, with 10 bases in between. The CDR3 sequence is 15 residues long. The CDR3 nucleotides read TGTGCCAGCAGTTACTCGATTGGCAGAACAGATACGCAGTATTTT. Translated, it gives CASSYSIGRTDTQYF.

The chain joins TRBV18 to TRBJ1-1; perhaps TRBD1 as D (5 bases). The CDR3 consists of 13 residues. Trimming took off 1 base at V and 6 bases at J, with 9 bases between the two ends. CDR1 and CDR2 from the germline V gene are KGHSH and LQKENI. This CDR3 is CASSPRRESEAFF. The DNA for the CDR3 is TGTGCCAGCTCACCACGCAGGGAGTCTGAAGCTTTCTTT.

This clonotype was seen a few times. J is TRBJ2-1 and V is TRBV6-1, with 10 bases fitting TRBD2. Germline trimming cut 1 base from V and 9 bases from J; bases unmatched to any gene: 9. This CDR3 has 16 amino acids. The germline V gene has CDR1 MNHNS and CDR2 SASEGT. The CDR3 spells CASSEGSGGAYTEQFF. DNA for the CDR3: TGTGCCAGCAGTGAAGGAAGCGGGGGGGCGTATACTGAGCAGTTCTTC.

This clonotype was recorded a few times. Relative to the germline gene, one junction end is altered; a read error may explain this. The V call is TRBV7-6, the J call TRBJ1-2; possible D gene TRBD1, 5 bases. CDR1 and CDR2 (germline): SGHVS, FNYEAQ. The CDR3 contains 13 residues. This chain's CDR3 is CASSLGGENGYTF. CDR3 DNA: TGTGCCAGCAGCTTAGGAGGGGAGAATGGCTACACCTTT.

The rearrangement uses TRBV20-1 and TRBJ1-2, with D possibly matching TRBD1 (5 bases). Germline CDR1 is DFQATT and CDR2 is SNEGSKA (reference sequence). V was pared by 0 bases and J by 8 bases, with 13 bases between. This CDR3 has 13 amino acids. The CDR3 coding sequence is TGCAGTGCTAGAGATAGATCAGGGTTCGGCTACACCTTC. Translated, it gives CSARDRSGFGYTF.

This clonotype appeared a few times. This chain joins TRBV6-5 and TRBJ2-3; the match to TRBD1 covers 7 bases. The CDR3 totals 14 residues. V was clipped by 7 bases and J by 3 bases; unmatched bases: 7. Germline CDR1 is MNHEY and CDR2 is SVGAGI. The CDR3 protein is CASNGDRDTDTQYF. In nucleotides, the CDR3 is TGTGCCAGCAACGGAGACAGGGATACAGATACGCAGTATTTT.

The chain combines TRBV5-4 with TRBJ1-2, with 9 bases aligning to TRBD1. Per germline, CDR1 SGHNT and CDR2 YYREEE (reference sequence). This CDR3 is built from 15 residues. V lost 3 bases, J lost 4 bases, and 7 bases stayed unmatched. The CDR3: CASSSRQGVPYGYTF. As DNA, the CDR3 is TGTGCCAGCAGCTCCCGACAGGGGGTCCCCTATGGCTACACCTTC.

This clonotype was counted between two and nine times. The germline gene is not matched at one end of the junction; a read error may be the cause. This sequence joins TRBV20-1 and TRBJ1-1, with a weak D call TRBD1 (6 bases). The CDR3 covers 9 residues. CDR1 is DFQATT, CDR2 SNEGSKA, per germline (reference sequence). CDR3 DNA sequence: TGCAGTGCATACTTCCGGGACAACTTT. Protein: CSAYFRDNF.

This clonotype was counted only a few times. The rearrangement joins TRBV7-9 to TRBJ1-2; a possible D gene is TRBD1 (5 bases). The CDR3 length is 14 residues. The V gene lost 5 bases and the J gene lost 3 bases, with 13 bases spanning the gap. CDR1 and CDR2 (germline): SEHNR, FQNEAQ (reference sequence). CDR3 coding DNA: TGTGCCAGCAGCCCGGGACGGAGTTACTATGGCTACACCTTC. Translated, it gives CASSPGRSYYGYTF. Together with reference TRBV7-9 and TRBJ1-2, the CDR3 gives the full variable domain: DTGVSQNPRHKITKRGQNVTFRCDPISEHNRLYWYRQTLGQGPEFLTYFQNEAQLEKSRLLSDRFSAERPKGSFSTLEIQRTEQGDSAMYLCASSPGRSYYGYTFGSGTRLTVV.

This clonotype has just a few counts. V gene TRBV6-5 combines with J gene TRBJ2-7; 7 bases align to TRBD1. CDR3 size: 14 residues. The ends lost 5 bases at V and 3 bases at J; junction bases unmatched: 7. Germline V gene sequence: CDR1 MNHEY, CDR2 SVGAGI. The CDR3 protein is CASSVTGRDYEQYF. In DNA form, the CDR3 reads TGTGCCAGCAGTGTGACAGGGAGAGACTACGAGCAGTACTTC.

The CDR3 loop reads CSARRRDEKLFF. DNA for the CDR3: TGCAGTGCTAGACGTCGGGATGAAAAACTGTTTTTT. The chain carries TRBV20-1 and TRBJ1-4, with D hard to call. The CDR3 sequence is 12 residues long. V lost 2 bases to trimming and J lost 6 bases, with 7 bases between them. Germline CDR1 and CDR2: DFQATT and SNEGSKA (reference sequence).

In its sample, this clonotype ranks as medium-sized (0.01 to 0.1%). The chain joins TRBV12-3 or TRBV12-4 to TRBJ2-1; 7 bases agree with TRBD1. Germline trimming cut 7 bases from V and 0 bases from J; bases unmatched to any gene: 6. This CDR3 is built from 15 residues. This CDR3 reads CASKGQTSSYNEQFF. The CDR3 region has the DNA TGTGCCAGCAAGGGACAGACCAGCTCCTACAATGAGCAGTTCTTC.

The gene calls are TRBV5-1 and TRBJ1-2; 8 bases match TRBD1. The CDR3 extends over 14 amino acids. Trimming at V came to 5 bases and at J to 3 bases, leaving 6 bases not matched to a gene. Per germline, CDR1 SGHRS and CDR2 YFSETQ. CDR3 coding DNA: TGCGCCAGCAGACCTGACAGGGGCTACTATGGCTACACCTTC. It yields the protein CASRPDRGYYGYTF.

The V call is TRBV7-4, the J call TRBJ2-5; unclear D gene. The V gene's germline CDR1 is SGHVT and CDR2 SQSDAQ. This CDR3 has 14 amino acids. V lost 2 bases and J 5 bases, leaving 12 bases between the germline ends. The CDR3 DNA is TGTGCCAGCAGCTTAAGCGTGGGCGGTGAGACCCAGTACTTC. Translated, it gives CASSLSVGGETQYF.

This chain links TRBV19 with TRBJ1-1; D perhaps matches TRBD1 (5 bases). V was trimmed by 3 bases and J by 3 bases, leaving 11 bases between them. The length of the CDR3 is 14 residues. CDR1 is LNHDA and CDR2 is SQIVND in the germline V gene (reference sequence). The CDR3 sequence: CASSIRGRDTEAFF. The CDR3 nucleotides are TGTGCCAGTAGTATCCGGGGGAGAGACACTGAAGCTTTCTTT.

In its sample, this clonotype ranks as medium-sized (0.01 to 0.1%). The rearrangement links TRBV27 to TRBJ2-1, with a possible D match to TRBD2 (5 bases). The CDR3 is made up of 15 amino acids. Between the trimmed V and J ends, which lost 6 bases and 2 bases, there was a span of 14 bases. Germline V CDR1 and CDR2: MNHEY, SMNVEV (reference sequence). The CDR3 protein is CASRSGSNPYNEQFF. In nucleotides, the CDR3 is TGTGCCAGCAGATCTGGGAGCAACCCCTACAATGAGCAGTTCTTC.

The chain combines TRBV7-9 with TRBJ2-7; tentatively, D is TRBD2 (5 bases). The CDR3 contains 18 residues. CDR1 is SEHNR and CDR2 is FQNEAQ in the germline V gene (reference sequence). Trimming left V 1 base short and J 7 bases short, with 26 bases between. CDR3 nucleotides: TGTGCCAGCAGCTTAGAGGATGGGCAGGCTAGGGCCCGAGGGGAGCAGTACTTC. Translation: CASSLEDGQARARGEQYF.

The rearrangement links TRBV18 to TRBJ2-7, with D perhaps matching TRBD1 (6 bases). Trimming stripped 4 bases from V and 2 bases from J, with 15 bases between. There are 15 residues in the CDR3. Looked up from germline, CDR1 is KGHSH and CDR2 is LQKENI. The CDR3 nucleotides are TGTGCCAGCTCACTCACATTAGACAGGACCTACGAGCAGTACTTC. It yields the protein CASSLTLDRTYEQYF.